The clone carrying this T cell receptor (beta chain) was observed a single time. What it binds is unknown. The sample comes from a study of a mutant IDH1 vaccine in newly diagnosed glioma. Study-wide background: Vaccine dosing followed radiotherapy by 4-6 weeks, or accompanied temozolomide cycles. Most had both radiotherapy and temozolomide beforehand; others had only one.

This CDR3 spans 14 amino acids. From germline, CDR1 is MGHRA and CDR2 YSYEKL. The V segment lost 6 bases and the J segment 8 bases; nucleotides outside the gene matches: 8. The time point denotes: week 35, safety follow-up. The vaccine gave 300 ug of a 20-mer mutant IDH1 peptide subcutaneously per dose. Each patient was administered eight vaccinations, scheduled in weeks 1, 3, 5, 7, 11, 15, 19 and 23. Using immunoSEQ multiplex PCR, the repertoire was profiled, and TCRdb retains in-frame clones only, with some absent. This sample has tens of thousands of clones, with 80% to 95% found just once. The chain uses TRBV4-1 and TRBJ1-4; the match to TRBD1 covers 8 bases. Sequencing used PBMCs, obtained from a glioma patient whose treatment included an IDH1 peptide vaccine. The source of this sequence is a man aged 50-60 years with glioma. CDR3 nucleotides: TGCGCCAGCAGAAAACAGGGGGAGAAGGAAAAACTGTTTTTT. Its protein product is CASRKQGEKEKLFF.